Shown below are 3 T cell receptor beta chains from a single sample sequenced in a study of shared clonotypes between healthy human individuals. Naive CD8 isolation took CD45RO-negative cells positively selected for CCR7 and excluded terminally differentiated effector memory CD45RA+ cells. Some clones are missing from TCRdb's copy, which holds only in-frame ones; the method was immunoSEQ multiplex PCR. This table holds fewer than 800,000 clones, roughly nine tenths found once. Sequencing was done on a sample of naive CD8+ T cells sorted from blood. These receptors all stem from a man aged 30 to 39 in good health.

The V call is TRBV19, the J call TRBJ2-2; D ambiguous. Germline V gene sequence: CDR1 LNHDA, CDR2 SQIVND (reference sequence). The length of the CDR3 is 12 residues. Trimming shortened V by 4 bases and J by 2 bases, and 2 bases separated the two germline ends. The CDR3 coding sequence is TGTGCCAGTAGTACAAACACCGGGGAGCTGTTTTTT. Its protein product is CASSTNTGELFF.

This chain connects TRBV7-8 to TRBJ2-1, with TRBD2 matching over 13 bases. The CDR3 loop spans 19 amino acids. Germline CDR1 reads SGHVS; CDR2 reads FQNEAQ. The trim removed 2 bases at V and 2 bases at J, leaving 9 bases unmatched. CDR3 in amino acids: CASSLQTSGRPNPYNEQFF. The CDR3 nucleotides are TGTGCCAGCAGCTTACAGACTAGCGGGAGGCCCAATCCCTACAATGAGCAGTTCTTC.

In regard to this clone: This CDR3 is also generated by other DNA sequences in the sample. The chain is built from TRBV27 and TRBJ2-5; either TRBD1 or TRBD2 may fit D (5 bases each). The CDR3 extends over 11 amino acids. Germline assignment: CDR1 MNHEY and CDR2 SMNVEV (reference sequence). Trimming shortened V by 5 bases and J by 4 bases, and 5 bases separated the two germline ends. CDR3 coding DNA: TGTGCCAGCAGTGGGGGAGAGACCCAGTACTTC. Translating it yields CASSGGETQYF.